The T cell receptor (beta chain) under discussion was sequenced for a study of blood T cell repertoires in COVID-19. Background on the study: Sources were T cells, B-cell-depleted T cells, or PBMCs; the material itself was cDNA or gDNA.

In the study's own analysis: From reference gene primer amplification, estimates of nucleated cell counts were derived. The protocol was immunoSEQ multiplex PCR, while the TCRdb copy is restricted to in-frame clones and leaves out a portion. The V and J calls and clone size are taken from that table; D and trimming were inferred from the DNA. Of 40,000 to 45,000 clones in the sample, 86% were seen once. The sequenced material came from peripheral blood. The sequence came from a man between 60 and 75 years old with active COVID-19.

This CDR3 is CASSQGLSNQPQHF. In nucleotides, the CDR3 is TGTGCCAGCAGCCAGGGACTAAGCAATCAGCCCCAGCATTTT. The chain couples TRBV3-1 (or the pseudogene TRBV3-2) to TRBJ1-5; TRBD1 might be the D (5 bases). The CDR3 length is 14 residues. Germline V lookup: CDR1 LGHDT, CDR2 YNNKEL (reference sequence). V lost 3 bases to trimming and J lost 1 base, with 7 bases between them.